Presented here are 11 T cell receptor beta chains from one specimen sequenced in a study of CD8+ T cells in alopecia areata. Sequencing used cDNA as its template, made by extracting RNA and reverse transcribing it. TCRdb's table, derived via immunoSEQ multiplex PCR, lists solely in-frame clones and lacks some. The repertoire includes 200,000 to 250,000 clones, about two thirds of them detected once, and approximately 1.2% sits in the top ten. The sample here was CD4+ T cells sorted from blood, taken at week 0. All receptors come from a human donor with alopecia areata.

The chain combines TRBV2 with TRBJ1-2, with D hard to call. Germline V CDR1 and CDR2: SNHLY, FYNNEI. V lost 0 bases and J lost 0, with 8 bases in between. The CDR3 runs to 15 residues. CDR3 bases: TGTGCCAGCAGTGAAGCAGAGAGGACTAACTATGGCTACACCTTC. This translates into CASSEAERTNYGYTF.

The gene calls are TRBV7-9 and TRBJ2-3, with D perhaps matching TRBD1 (6 bases). V gave up 4 bases and J gave up 5 bases, with 13 bases separating them. The CDR3 consists of 14 residues. Germline CDR1 is SEHNR and CDR2 is FQNEAQ (reference sequence). The CDR3 here is CASSSLGARDTQYF. Written as DNA, the CDR3 is TGTGCCAGCAGCTCTCTGGGGGCCCGAGATACGCAGTATTTT.

This clone was counted a few times. This sequence joins TRBV6-5 and TRBJ2-2; D possibly corresponds to TRBD1 (5 bases). The germline V and J ends were trimmed by 6 bases and 7 bases, with 6 bases remaining between them. There are 11 residues in the CDR3. Germline V gene lookup returns CDR1 MNHEY and CDR2 SVGAGI. CDR3 amino acids: CASRQGGELFF. CDR3 DNA: TGTGCCAGCAGGCAGGGCGGGGAGCTGTTTTTT.

This clone was seen a handful of times. The chain recombines TRBV25-1 with TRBJ2-2, with unresolved D. The CDR3 spans 12 residues. V was pared by 6 bases and J by 5 bases, with 7 bases between. CDR1 MGHDK and CDR2 SYGVNS come from the germline V gene. CDR3 loop: CASSRMTGELFF. As DNA, the CDR3 is TGTGCCAGCAGCCGGATGACCGGGGAGCTGTTTTTT. Full variable domain (remainder filled in from reference TRBV25-1 and TRBJ2-2): EADIYQTPRYLVIGTGKKITLECSQTMGHDKMYWYQQDPGMELHLIHYSYGVNSTEKGDLSSESTVSRIRTEHFPLTLESARPSHTSQYLCASSRMTGELFFGEGSRLTVL.

V gene TRBV27 combines with J gene TRBJ1-5; D gene ambiguous. V was cut by 10 bases and J by 5 bases, with 3 bases left in between. Per germline, CDR1 MNHEY and CDR2 SMNVEV (reference sequence). CDR3 length: 9 residues. The DNA of the CDR3 is TGTGCCAACTATCAGCCCCAGCATTTT. Protein: CANYQPQHF.

V gene TRBV30 combines with J gene TRBJ2-4, with D perhaps being TRBD1 or TRBD2 (5 bases each). The CDR3 contains 12 residues. V was clipped by 8 bases and J by 4 bases, with 12 bases between them. Germline V gene lookup returns CDR1 GTSNPN and CDR2 SVGIG (reference sequence). The CDR3 is CAIRDGKNIQYF. Here the CDR3 DNA reads TGTGCCATCCGGGACGGAAAAAACATTCAGTACTTC.

The chain joins TRBV29-1 to TRBJ1-2; D is ambiguous. This CDR3 contains 11 residues. V gave up 7 bases and J gave up 5 bases, with 11 bases separating them. The germline CDR1 and CDR2 sequences are SQVTM and ANQGSEA. Written as DNA, the CDR3 is TGCAGCGGCCAAATAGGGTATGGCTACACCTTC. It codes for CSGQIGYGYTF.

A remark on this clone: Other nucleotide sequences from this sample produce the same CDR3. The J gene is TRBJ2-7, the V gene TRBV30; 9 nucleotides line up with TRBD2. Per the germline V gene, CDR1 is GTSNPN and CDR2 is SVGIG (reference sequence). The CDR3 is 12 amino acids. With V trimmed by 4 bases and J by 2 bases, 0 bases remained unmatched. The CDR3 spells CAWTSGAYEQYF. CDR3 nucleotides: TGTGCCTGGACTAGCGGGGCCTACGAGCAGTACTTC.

This sequence joins TRBV4-1 and TRBJ2-1; 12 nucleotides line up with TRBD2. With V trimmed by 0 bases and J by 0 bases, 6 bases remained unmatched. Per germline, CDR1 MGHRA and CDR2 YSYEKL. CDR3 length: 19 amino acids. The DNA for the CDR3 is TGCGCCAGCAGCCAAGACTGGACTAGCGGGGCAAGCTCCTACAATGAGCAGTTCTTC. Encoded protein: CASSQDWTSGASSYNEQFF.

The CDR3 here is CASSSFGVLLEDFYEQYF. The DNA of the CDR3 is TGTGCCAGCAGCTCTTTTGGTGTTTTGCTAGAAGATTTCTACGAGCAGTACTTC. The chain is built from TRBV7-3 and TRBJ2-7; D is unclear. V lost 4 bases, J lost 3 bases, and 25 bases lay in between. The CDR3 covers 18 residues. Germline values: CDR1 SGHTA, CDR2 FQGTGA. The full variable domain, completed using reference TRBV7-3 and TRBJ2-7, is GAGVSQTPSNKVTEKGKYVELRCDPISGHTALYWYRQSLGQGPEFLIYFQGTGAADDSGLPNDRFFAVRPEGSVSTLKIQRTERGDSAVYLCASSSFGVLLEDFYEQYFGPGTRLTVT.

This clone has more than one count but fewer than ten. The J gene is TRBJ1-1, the V gene TRBV20-1; D not certain. Trimming took 3 bases from V and 11 from J, leaving 13 bases between them. The CDR3 has 11 residues. Germline loops: CDR1 DFQATT, CDR2 SNEGSKA (reference sequence). The CDR3: CSARDALGAFF. The CDR3 DNA reads as TGCAGTGCTAGGGACGCCCTGGGGGCTTTCTTT.